This T cell receptor beta chain is from a study of blood T cell repertoires in COVID-19. Study-level information: Acute and convalescent COVID-19 specimens originated in the United States, Italy and Spain. PBMCs, B-cell-depleted T cells, or T cells were the source of the cDNA or gDNA that made up the material.

Sequencing used immunoSEQ multiplex PCR; TCRdb keeps in-frame clones, though not all of them. Of 200,000 to 300,000 clones listed, roughly 91% were seen once; the top ten hold around 4%. In assigning cohorts, the study relied on participant-reported clinical history. For recovered donors of Cohort 3, there were two negative PCRs, clearance, or symptom resolution. Input material: PBMCs or T cells enriched from blood (not recorded which). The sequence was collected from a woman between 25 and 40 years old who had recovered from COVID-19.

The chain's CDR3 is CAWSVPTKNIQYF. CDR3 bases: TGTGCCTGGAGTGTTCCCACCAAAAACATTCAGTACTTC. The chain recombines TRBV30 with TRBJ2-4; D not certain. The CDR3 is made up of 13 amino acids. Germline V gives CDR1 GTSNPN, CDR2 SVGIG (reference sequence). V lost 0 bases and J 2 bases, leaving 5 bases between the germline ends. The whole variable domain, remainder taken from reference TRBV30 and TRBJ2-4, is SQTIHQWPATLVQPVGSPLSLECTVEGTSNPNLYWYRQAAGRGLQLLFYSVGIGQISSEVPQNLSASRPQDRQFILSSKKLLLSDSGFYLCAWSVPTKNIQYFGAGTRLSVL.